The 7 T cell receptor beta chains in this list originate from one sample, sequenced in a study of blood T cell repertoires in COVID-19. Assay used: immunoSEQ multiplex PCR; TCRdb lists only in-frame clones, some missing. The data show some 170,000 clones, more than 80% seen once. The sequencing sample was made of peripheral blood. The source is a woman in her sixties or seventies with acute or convalescent COVID-19.

The chain has TRBV6-5 and TRBJ2-7, with D maybe TRBD2 (5 bases). This CDR3 contains 13 residues. The germline V gene has CDR1 MNHEY and CDR2 SVGAGI. V lost 0 bases and J 9 bases, leaving 12 bases between the germline ends. The CDR3 sequence: CASSYSPRGMQYF. The CDR3 DNA reads TGTGCCAGCAGTTACTCACCCCGAGGGATGCAGTACTTC.

The gene calls are TRBV19 and TRBJ2-2; D may be TRBD2 (6 bases). The CDR3 has 13 amino acids. V lost 3 bases, J lost 6 bases, and 8 bases lay in between. The germline V gene has CDR1 LNHDA and CDR2 SQIVND (reference sequence). CDR3 DNA sequence: TGTGCCAGTAGTATGGGAGGACCCGGGGAGCTGTTTTTT. Protein product: CASSMGGPGELFF.

The chain is built from TRBV11-2 and TRBJ2-1; 8 bases are a match to TRBD1. The CDR3 is 15 residues long. The germline V gene encodes CDR1 SGHAT and CDR2 FQNNGV. Trimming took 5 bases from V and 2 from J; bases not matched to a gene: 5. CDR3 amino acids: CASSNRQGTYNEQFF. CDR3 bases: TGTGCCAGCAGCAATCGACAGGGGACCTACAATGAGCAGTTCTTC.

This rearrangement joins TRBV5-3 to TRBJ2-2; weak D call: TRBD2 (7 bases). TRBV5-3 is classed as an ORF, of uncertain function. The CDR3 consists of 16 residues. With 3 bases removed from V and 6 bases from J, the gap between germline ends came to 18 bases. CDR3 in DNA: TGTGCCAGAAGCTGGGGGGGACATATTAGCGCCGGGGAGCTGTTTTTT. This sequence encodes CARSWGGHISAGELFF.

The V and J genes are TRBV29-1 and TRBJ2-1; possibly TRBD2 for D (6 bases). The germline CDR1 and CDR2 sequences are SQVTM and ANQGSEA. This CDR3 region has 14 residues. Trimming removed 5 bases at V and 8 bases at J, with 19 bases between. The CDR3 DNA sequence: TGCAGCGTTCTAACGGGAGTCACGAGGGATGAGCAGTTCTTC. Protein product: CSVLTGVTRDEQFF.

The rearrangement links TRBV3-1 (or the pseudogene TRBV3-2) to TRBJ2-1; tentative D call: TRBD2 (6 bases). Germline V gene data show CDR1 as LGHDT and CDR2 as YNNKEL (reference sequence). V was shortened by 1 base and J by 5 bases, with 12 bases between the two germline ends. CDR3 length: 15 amino acids. The CDR3 DNA sequence: TGTGCCAGCAGCCAAGGTAGGACTATCCACAATGAGCAGTTCTTC. This encodes CASSQGRTIHNEQFF.

V is TRBV7-8 and J is TRBJ2-5, with a possible D match to TRBD1 (6 bases). The CDR3 runs to 15 residues. V was cut by 3 bases and J by 1 base, with 12 bases left in between. From germline, CDR1 is SGHVS and CDR2 FQNEAQ. CDR3 residues: CASSFGTLFQETQYF. The CDR3 DNA reads TGTGCCAGCAGCTTTGGGACACTTTTCCAAGAGACCCAGTACTTC.